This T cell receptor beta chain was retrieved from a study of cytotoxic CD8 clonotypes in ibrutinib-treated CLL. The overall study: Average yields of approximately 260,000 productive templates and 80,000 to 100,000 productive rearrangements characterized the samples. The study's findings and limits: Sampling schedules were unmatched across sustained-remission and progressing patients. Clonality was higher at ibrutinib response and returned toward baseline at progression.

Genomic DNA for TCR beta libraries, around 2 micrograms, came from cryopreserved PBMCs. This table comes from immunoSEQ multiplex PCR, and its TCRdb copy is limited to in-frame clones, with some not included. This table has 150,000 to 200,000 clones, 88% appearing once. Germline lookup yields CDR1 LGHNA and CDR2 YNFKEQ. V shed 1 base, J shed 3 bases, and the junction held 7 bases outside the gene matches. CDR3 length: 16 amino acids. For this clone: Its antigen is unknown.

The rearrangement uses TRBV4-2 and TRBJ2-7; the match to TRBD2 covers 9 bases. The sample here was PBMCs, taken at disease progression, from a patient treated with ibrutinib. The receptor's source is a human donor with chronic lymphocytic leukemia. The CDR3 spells CASSQAEREVVYEQYF. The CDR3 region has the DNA TGTGCCAGCAGCCAAGCGGAGCGGGAGGTTGTCTACGAGCAGTACTTC.